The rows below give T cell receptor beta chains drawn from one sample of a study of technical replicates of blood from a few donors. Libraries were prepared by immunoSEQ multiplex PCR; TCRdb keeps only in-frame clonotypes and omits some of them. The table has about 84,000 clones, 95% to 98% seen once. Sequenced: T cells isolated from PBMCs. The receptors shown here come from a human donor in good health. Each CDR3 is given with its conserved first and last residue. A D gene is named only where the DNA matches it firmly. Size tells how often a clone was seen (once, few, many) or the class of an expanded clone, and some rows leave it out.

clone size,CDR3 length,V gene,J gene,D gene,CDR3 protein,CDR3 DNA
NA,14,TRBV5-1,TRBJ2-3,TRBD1,CASSAGTGISTQYF,TGCGCCAGCAGCGCCGGGACAGGGATTAGTACGCAGTATTTT
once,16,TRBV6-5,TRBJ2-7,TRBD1,CASSWDKRTGENEQYF,TGTGCCAGCAGTTGGGATAAACGGACAGGGGAGAACGAGCAGTACTTC
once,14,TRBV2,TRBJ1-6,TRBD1,CASSEIGQGSPLHF,TGTGCCAGCAGTGAAATAGGACAGGGGTCACCCCTCCACTTT
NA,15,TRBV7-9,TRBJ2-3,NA,CASPPRSGSTDTQYF,TGTGCCAGCCCACCCCGGAGCGGGAGCACAGATACGCAGTATTTT
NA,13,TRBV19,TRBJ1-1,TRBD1,CASSIGDRDEAFF,TGTGCCAGTAGTATAGGGGACAGAGATGAAGCTTTCTTT
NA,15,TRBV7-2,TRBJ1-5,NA,CASSLADSKNQPQHF,TGTGCCAGCAGCTTAGCCGACAGCAAAAATCAGCCCCAGCATTTT
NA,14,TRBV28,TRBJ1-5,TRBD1,CASRNRGPNQPQHF,TGTGCCAGCAGGAACAGGGGGCCGAATCAGCCCCAGCATTTT
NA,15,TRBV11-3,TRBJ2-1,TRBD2,CASASGAGGLNEQFF,TGTGCCAGCGCGAGTGGCGCGGGAGGGCTAAATGAGCAGTTCTTC
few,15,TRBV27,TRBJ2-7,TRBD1,CASTRTTGGLYEQYF,TGTGCCAGCACCCGTACGACAGGGGGCCTCTACGAGCAGTACTTC
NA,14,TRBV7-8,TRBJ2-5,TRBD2,CASSLEGRGGTQYF,TGTGCCAGCAGCTTAGAGGGTCGCGGGGGGACCCAGTACTTC
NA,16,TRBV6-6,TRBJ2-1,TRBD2,CASISSRSGVYNEQFF,TGTGCCAGCATATCTAGTAGAAGCGGGGTTTACAATGAGCAGTTCTTC
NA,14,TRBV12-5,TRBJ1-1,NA,CASGAGFMNTEAFF,TGTGCTAGTGGTGCAGGGTTCATGAACACTGAAGCTTTCTTT
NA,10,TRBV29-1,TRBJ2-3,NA,CSVAVDTQYF,TGCAGCGTTGCTGTAGATACGCAGTATTTT
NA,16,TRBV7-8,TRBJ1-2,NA,CASSSGLRGGLGGYTF,TGTGCCAGCAGTTCCGGATTACGGGGTGGATTAGGAGGCTACACCTTC
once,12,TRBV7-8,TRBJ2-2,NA,CASSLRGGELFF,TGTGCCAGCAGCTTAAGGGGCGGGGAGCTGTTTTTT
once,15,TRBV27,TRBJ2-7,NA,CASSPSGGFPYEQYF,TGTGCCAGCAGTCCCTCGGGGGGCTTCCCCTACGAGCAGTACTTC
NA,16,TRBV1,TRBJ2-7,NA,CTSSHCLGQGEDEQYF,TGCACCAGCAGCCATTGCTTGGGACAGGGGGAAGACGAGCAGTACTTC
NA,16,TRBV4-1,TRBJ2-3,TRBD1,CASSQRPTGNTDTQYF,TGCGCCAGCAGCCAAAGACCGACAGGGAACACAGATACGCAGTATTTT
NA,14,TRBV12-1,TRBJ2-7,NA,CASSPWTGTYEQYF,TGTGCCAGCAGCCCCTGGACAGGAACCTACGAGCAGTACTTC
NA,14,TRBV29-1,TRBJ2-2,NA,CSVIRGSGTGELFF,TGCAGCGTAATCAGGGGCTCTGGGACCGGGGAGCTGTTTTTT
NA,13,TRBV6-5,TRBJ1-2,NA,CASSKTQGHGYTF,TGTGCCAGCAGTAAAACACAGGGCCATGGCTACACCTTC
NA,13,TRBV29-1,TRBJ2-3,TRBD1,CSVRDSYTDTQYF,TGCAGCGTTCGGGACAGCTACACAGATACGCAGTATTTT
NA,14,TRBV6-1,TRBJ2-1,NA,CASSRGGTYNEQFF,TGTGCCAGCAGCAGGGGTGGCACCTACAATGAGCAGTTCTTC
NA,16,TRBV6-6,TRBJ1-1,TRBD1,CASSYPGTGPNTEAFF,TGTGCCAGCAGTTACCCCGGGACAGGGCCAAACACTGAAGCTTTCTTT
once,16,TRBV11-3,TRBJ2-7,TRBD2,CASSLYSGGPAYEQYF,TGTGCCAGCAGCTTATATAGCGGGGGCCCTGCCTACGAGCAGTACTTC
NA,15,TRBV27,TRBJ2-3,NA,CASSDRFPGQDTQYF,TGTGCCAGCTCCGACAGGTTCCCAGGGCAAGATACGCAGTATTTT
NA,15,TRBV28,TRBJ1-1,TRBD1,CGARGEGALNTEAFF,TGTGGAGCAAGGGGCGAGGGGGCTCTGAACACTGAAGCTTTCTTT
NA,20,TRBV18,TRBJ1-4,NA,CASSPPDPRQALTTNEKLFF,TGTGCCAGCTCACCACCCGATCCGAGACAGGCATTAACAACTAATGAAAAACTGTTTTTT
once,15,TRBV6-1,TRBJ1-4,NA,CASSEGGGFYEKLFF,TGTGCCAGCAGTGAAGGGGGGGGCTTTTATGAAAAACTGTTTTTT
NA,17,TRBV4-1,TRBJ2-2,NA,CASSQETGPGAVGELFF,TGCGCCAGCAGCCAAGAGACGGGGCCAGGGGCGGTCGGGGAGCTGTTTTTT
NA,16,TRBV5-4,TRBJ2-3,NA,CASSFFRGSSTDTQYF,TGTGCCAGCAGCTTTTTTCGGGGGTCTAGCACAGATACGCAGTATTTT
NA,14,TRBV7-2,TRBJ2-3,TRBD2,CASSQAGTGYTQYF,TGTGCCAGCAGCCAAGCGGGAACCGGATATACGCAGTATTTT
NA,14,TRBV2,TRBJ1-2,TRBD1,CASSPGTGAAGYTF,TGTGCCAGCAGTCCCGGGACAGGGGCCGCGGGCTACACCTTC
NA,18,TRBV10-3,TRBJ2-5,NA,CAISAGYQFGAVGETQYF,TGTGCCATCAGTGCCGGGTATCAGTTTGGGGCCGTCGGGGAGACCCAGTACTTC
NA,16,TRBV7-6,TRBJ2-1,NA,CASSLVWGGANNEQFF,TGTGCCAGCAGCTTAGTGTGGGGGGGGGCCAACAATGAGCAGTTCTTC
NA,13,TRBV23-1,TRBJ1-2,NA,CASSQSSYYGYTF,TGCGCCAGCAGTCAATCGTCCTACTATGGCTACACCTTC
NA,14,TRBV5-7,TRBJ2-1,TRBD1,CASGRDRGHNEQFF,TGTGCCAGCGGCCGGGACAGGGGTCACAATGAGCAGTTCTTC
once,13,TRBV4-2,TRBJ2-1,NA,CASSHEAPDEQFF,TGTGCCAGCAGCCATGAGGCGCCGGATGAGCAGTTCTTC
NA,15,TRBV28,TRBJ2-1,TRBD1,CASSLVKGQYNEQFF,TGTGCCAGCAGTTTGGTAAAGGGACAGTACAATGAGCAGTTCTTC
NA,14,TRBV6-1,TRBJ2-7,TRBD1,CASSRTGSTYEQYF,TGTGCCAGCAGTAGGACAGGGTCGACCTACGAGCAGTACTTC
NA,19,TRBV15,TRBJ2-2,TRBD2,CATSRGLYKAGANTGELFF,TGTGCCACCAGCAGAGGCCTATATAAAGCGGGAGCGAACACCGGGGAGCTGTTTTTT
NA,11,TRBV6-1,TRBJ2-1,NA,CASTVWHEQFF,TGTGCCAGCACAGTCTGGCATGAGCAGTTCTTC
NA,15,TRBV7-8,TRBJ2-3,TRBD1,CASKKRGLTTDTQYF,TGTGCCAGCAAGAAGAGGGGGCTAACCACAGATACGCAGTATTTT